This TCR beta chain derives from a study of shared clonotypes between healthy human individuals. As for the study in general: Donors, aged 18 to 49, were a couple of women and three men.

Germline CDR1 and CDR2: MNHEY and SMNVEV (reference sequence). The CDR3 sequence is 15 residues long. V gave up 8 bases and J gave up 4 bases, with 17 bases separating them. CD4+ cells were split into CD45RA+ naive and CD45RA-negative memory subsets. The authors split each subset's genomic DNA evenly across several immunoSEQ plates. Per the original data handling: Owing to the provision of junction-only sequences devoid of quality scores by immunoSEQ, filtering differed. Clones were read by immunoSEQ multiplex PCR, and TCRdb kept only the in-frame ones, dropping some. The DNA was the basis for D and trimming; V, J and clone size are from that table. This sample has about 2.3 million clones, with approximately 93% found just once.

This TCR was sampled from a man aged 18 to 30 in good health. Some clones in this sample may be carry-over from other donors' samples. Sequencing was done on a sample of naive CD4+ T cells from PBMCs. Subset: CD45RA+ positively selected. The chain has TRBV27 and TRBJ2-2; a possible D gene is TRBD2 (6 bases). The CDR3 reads CASPTPIGGTGELFF. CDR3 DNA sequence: TGTGCCAGCCCAACCCCGATCGGGGGCACCGGGGAGCTGTTTTTT.